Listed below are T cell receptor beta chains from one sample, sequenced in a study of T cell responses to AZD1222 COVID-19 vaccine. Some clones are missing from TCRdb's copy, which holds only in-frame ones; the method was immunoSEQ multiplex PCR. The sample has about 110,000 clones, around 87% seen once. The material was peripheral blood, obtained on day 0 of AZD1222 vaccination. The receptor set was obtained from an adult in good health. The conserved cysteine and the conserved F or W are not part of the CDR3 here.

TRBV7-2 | ASSPTRGGEQF
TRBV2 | ASSEGPAGYEQY
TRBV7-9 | ASNSAAYNEQF
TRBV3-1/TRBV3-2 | ASSRLMAQY
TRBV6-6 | ASRPRRPNEQF
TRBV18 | ASSPPGAGWDTEAF
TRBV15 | ATSRGTSGGADTQY
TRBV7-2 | ASSSTSGAAATAGYT
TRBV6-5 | ASSQLEGGTEAF
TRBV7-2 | ASRVAPANTGELF
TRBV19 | ASSTRGGENTEAF